A selection of T cell receptor beta chains follows, all from one sample in a study of blood T cell repertoires in COVID-19. Only in-frame clones appear in the TCRdb table, and some are missing; sequencing was by immunoSEQ multiplex PCR. This sample has under 450,000 clones, with about 90% found just once. The sequencing input was PBMCs or T cells enriched from blood (not recorded which). The receptor source for this set is a woman in her twenties or thirties who had recovered from COVID-19. The conserved cysteine and the conserved F or W are not part of the CDR3 here. The D gene is left open where the match is weak.

D,length,V,J,CDR3
NA,14,TRBV18,TRBJ2-2,ASSPPVRVNTGELF
NA,12,TRBV19,TRBJ2-1,ASADWSIHNEQF
TRBD1,10,TRBV2,TRBJ1-2,ASRGQFYGYT
NA,10,TRBV6-1,TRBJ2-7,ASSDPGYEQY
NA,11,TRBV7-9,TRBJ1-2,ASSPDSNYGYT
TRBD1,15,TRBV7-6,TRBJ2-7,ASSTSPGQGFSYEQY
NA,13,TRBV5-5,TRBJ2-5,ASSLEPGSQETQY
TRBD2,13,TRBV5-1,TRBJ2-2,ASSTTSVDTGELF
NA,15,TRBV15,TRBJ1-5,ATSRGNWVRDNQPQH
NA,12,TRBV12-5,TRBJ2-7,ASGLVNSAYEQY
TRBD1,13,TRBV7-2,TRBJ1-2,ASSLAGGQGYGYT
NA,13,TRBV10-3,TRBJ1-5,AISEGQPNNQPQH
NA,11,TRBV3-1/TRBV3-2,TRBJ1-1,ASSQPDSTEAF
NA,11,TRBV27,TRBJ1-2,ASRPRGNYGYT
TRBD1,12,TRBV5-8,TRBJ2-1,ASSLQTGSDEQF
NA,11,TRBV12-3/TRBV12-4,TRBJ2-7,ASGRGFYYEQY
NA,9,TRBV25-1,TRBJ1-2,ASSVNGGYT
TRBD1,12,TRBV27,TRBJ2-5,ASSLYRGEETQY
TRBD2,12,TRBV23-1,TRBJ2-1,ASSGLAVGREQF
TRBD2,13,TRBV9,TRBJ2-1,ASSVRTSGTTEQF
NA,11,TRBV7-2,TRBJ2-3,ASSLAYTDTQY
NA,14,TRBV10-3,TRBJ2-3,AITLPPQGRTDTQY
NA,12,TRBV28,TRBJ2-7,ASSSTSDYYEQY
NA,12,TRBV11-3,TRBJ2-2,ASSPRGHTGELF
NA,13,TRBV3-1/TRBV3-2,TRBJ1-5,ASSPLGGSGQPQH
NA,11,TRBV11-1,TRBJ1-2,ASSDDRNYGYT
NA,12,TRBV5-6,TRBJ1-2,ASSPRGRYYGYT
NA,13,TRBV6-5,TRBJ2-2,ASKYYRENTGELF
TRBD2,14,TRBV20-1,TRBJ2-3,SASLASGRTADTQY
NA,17,TRBV1,TRBJ1-5,TSSQDGPGGEGRNQPQH
TRBD2,14,TRBV3-1/TRBV3-2,TRBJ2-3,ASSLAGAPSTDTQY
NA,9,TRBV4-1,TRBJ2-5,ASSHRETQY
NA,13,TRBV30,TRBJ2-1,AWSVPPVSYNEQF
NA,11,TRBV23-1,TRBJ2-1,ASSSRHSREQF
NA,10,TRBV6-5,TRBJ2-7,ASSLQGHEQY
NA,13,TRBV27,TRBJ2-1,ASTSSPSSYNEQF
TRBD1,11,TRBV7-3,TRBJ1-2,ASSATGGYGYT
NA,14,TRBV27,TRBJ2-6,ASSLFRSSGANVLT
NA,12,TRBV19,TRBJ2-7,ASSIQSPAYEQY
NA,10,TRBV28,TRBJ2-7,ASSSDSYEQY
NA,9,TRBV7-9,TRBJ1-2,ASSSGAGGA
TRBD2,14,TRBV9,TRBJ2-2,ASSVEGRELTGELF
NA,13,TRBV18,TRBJ2-2,ASSPKQEQAGELF
TRBD2,14,TRBV24-1,TRBJ2-7,ATSDSLAGGNYEQY
NA,9,TRBV20-1,TRBJ2-7,SASSVHEQY
NA,12,TRBV28,TRBJ1-2,ASSFGTLNYGYT
NA,13,TRBV7-2,TRBJ1-2,ASSPSRLSNYGYT
NA,11,TRBV7-6,TRBJ2-1,ASSRSGWNEQF
NA,11,TRBV6-5,TRBJ2-5,ASSYSEGETQY
NA,8,TRBV29-1,TRBJ2-2,SVSNGELF
TRBD2,12,TRBV7-3,TRBJ2-7,ASSPSGGPYEQY
TRBD2,13,TRBV27,TRBJ2-3,ASTVAGGHGDTQY
TRBD1,15,TRBV7-2,TRBJ2-6,ASSRPGQFSGANVLT
NA,16,TRBV9,TRBJ1-6,ASSSPGVVGDLNSPLH